Listed here are 13 T cell receptor beta chains from one sample, sequenced in a study of human T cells and chemical hapten exposure. TCRdb ran MiXCR on the RACE reads and lists one entry per CDR3 protein. Seen here are more than 35,000 distinct CDR3 sequences, 3% to 4.5% observed once, and the top ten hold about 6%. Time point denoted: healthy volunteer bleed at 6 weeks. It was from unfractionated whole blood that total RNA was extracted. The specimen was whole blood. Receptors were obtained from a human donor in good health. Some clones in this sample may be carry-over from other donors' samples.

Ten or more counts support this clonotype. V is TRBV9 and J is TRBJ2-1; 7 bases line up with TRBD2. Germline CDR1 reads SGDLS; CDR2 reads YYNGEE. The CDR3 sequence is 14 residues long. V was clipped by 1 base and J by 8 bases; unmatched bases: 6. CDR3 sequence (DNA): TGTGCCAGCAGCGTATATGTGGGAGGGTATGAGCAGTTCTTC. Protein product: CASSVYVGGYEQFF.

This clonotype was found many times. The CDR3 region is CASSSDRGVQPQHF. The CDR3 DNA reads as TGTGCCAGCAGCTCCGACAGGGGGGTACAGCCCCAGCATTTT. The chain combines TRBV16 with TRBJ1-5, with TRBD1 matching over 9 bases. The junction had 6 bases not matched to a gene; V was cut back by 5 bases and J by 7 bases. Per germline, CDR1 KGHSY and CDR2 FQNENV. This CDR3 contains 14 residues.

The sample holds many counts of this clonotype. The genes are TRBV7-6 and TRBJ1-2, with 7 nucleotides matching TRBD1. V lost 2 bases, J lost 8 bases, and 11 bases stayed unmatched. The germline gives CDR1 SGHVS, CDR2 FNYEAQ. The CDR3 has 15 amino acids. The CDR3 here is CASSLRTGASYGYTF. The DNA of the CDR3 is TGTGCCAGCAGCTTAAGGACAGGTGCATCCTACGGCTACACCTTC.

This clonotype turned up a few times. The chain joins TRBV5-1 to TRBJ2-4; TRBD1 is a possible D gene (6 bases). V was clipped by 4 bases and J by 0 bases, with 26 bases between them. There are 20 residues in the CDR3. Per the germline V gene, CDR1 is SGHRS and CDR2 is YFSETQ. This CDR3 is CASSPTGTPGPAGAKNIQYF. DNA of the CDR3: TGCGCCAGCAGCCCCACCGGGACACCCGGACCGGCGGGAGCCAAAAACATTCAGTACTTC.

The rearrangement links TRBV5-1 to TRBJ2-7, with 14 positions matching TRBD2. CDR1 is SGHRS and CDR2 is YFSETQ in the germline V gene. Trimming cost V 5 bases and J 0 bases; bases outside gene matches: 7. The CDR3 sequence is 17 residues long. The CDR3 is CASSPGLAGGPSYEQYF. CDR3 DNA: TGCGCCAGCAGTCCCGGACTAGCGGGAGGTCCCTCCTACGAGCAGTACTTC.

This clonotype came up many times. J is TRBJ1-5 and V is TRBV20-1; tentatively, D is TRBD1 (5 bases). Germline V CDR1 and CDR2: DFQATT, SNEGSKA (reference sequence). V was trimmed by 4 bases and J by 7 bases, leaving 20 bases between them. The CDR3 consists of 15 residues. This chain's CDR3 is CSAKVGALGWQPQHF. The CDR3 DNA reads as TGCAGTGCTAAAGTAGGGGCGCTGGGTTGGCAGCCCCAGCATTTT.

This clonotype was found a few times. CDR3 DNA sequence: TGTGCCAGCAGCTCTCGGGCCCAACCTTCCTACGAGCAGTACTTC. Translated: CASSSRAQPSYEQYF. The genes are TRBV7-2 and TRBJ2-7; unclear D gene. CDR1 is SGHTA and CDR2 is FQGNSA in the germline V gene. V lost 4 bases and J lost 1, with 14 bases in between. This CDR3 contains 15 residues.

This clonotype has ten or more counts. V gene TRBV12-3 or TRBV12-4 combines with J gene TRBJ1-1; TRBD1 matches 7 bases. This CDR3 has 14 amino acids. The junction had 9 bases not matched to a gene; V was cut back by 6 bases and J by 5 bases. Here the CDR3 reads CASSPGGLTTEAFF. CDR3 DNA sequence: TGTGCCAGCAGCCCAGGGGGATTGACGACTGAAGCTTTCTTT.

For this clonotype: A much larger clonotype is one base distant, so this may be a read error. The CDR3 reads CATSDPSGAYDEQFF. CDR3 in DNA: TGTGCCACCAGTGATCCTAGCGGGGCATACGATGAGCAGTTCTTC. The chain carries TRBV24-1 and TRBJ2-1; 9 bases agree with TRBD2. The trim removed 3 bases at V and 8 bases at J, leaving 7 bases unmatched. Germline values: CDR1 KGHDR, CDR2 SFDVKD. This CDR3 has 15 amino acids.

This clonotype came up many times. V usage is TRBV4-1 and J usage is TRBJ2-5; D is undetermined. The CDR3 length is 14 residues. V dropped 1 base and J dropped 1 base, with 7 bases sitting between them. Germline lookup yields CDR1 MGHRA and CDR2 YSYEKL. The CDR3 DNA reads as TGCGCCAGCAGCCAAGCTAGTCTCCAAGAGACCCAGTACTTC. Its translation: CASSQASLQETQYF.

This clonotype was counted at least ten times. V usage is TRBV28 and J usage is TRBJ2-3, with 13 bases that match TRBD2. The CDR3 sequence is 17 residues long. CDR1 and CDR2 from the germline V gene are MDHEN and SYDVKM. V shed 5 bases and J 3 bases; nucleotides not matched to a gene: 8. CDR3 in DNA: TGTGCCAGCAGTCCCAGACTAGCGGGAGGTGTGACAGATACGCAGTATTTT. It translates to CASSPRLAGGVTDTQYF.

This clonotype appeared many times. V and J are TRBV27 and TRBJ1-6; D not certain. This CDR3 spans 13 amino acids. V was shortened by 8 bases and J by 0 bases, with 5 bases between the two germline ends. CDR1 and CDR2 (germline): MNHEY, SMNVEV (reference sequence). DNA of the CDR3: TGTGCCAGCGGCTCCTCCTATAATTCACCCCTCCACTTT. Translated, it gives CASGSSYNSPLHF.

This clonotype was detected many times. This rearrangement joins TRBV20-1 to TRBJ2-1; TRBD2 agrees at 10 bases. The V segment lost 4 bases and the J segment 8 bases; nucleotides outside the gene matches: 11. Germline V gene data show CDR1 as DFQATT and CDR2 as SNEGSKA (reference sequence). This CDR3 region has 15 residues. CDR3 amino acids: CSATSGGPAMYEQFF. CDR3 nucleotides: TGCAGTGCTACTAGCGGGGGTCCTGCGATGTATGAGCAGTTCTTC.